This TCR beta chain was identified during a study of T cell responses to AZD1222 COVID-19 vaccine. Findings and limits, study-wide: Epitopes outside B.1.351 and B.1.1.7 mutated regions reportedly drew nearly half of spike TCRs. The donor group comprised mostly white British people and more females; the analysis possibly underestimated clonal diversity.

TCRdb's copy holds only in-frame clones and misses some; the assay was immunoSEQ multiplex PCR. The repertoire holds 180,000 or so clones, with just over 90% as singletons. This CDR3 region has 15 residues. The V gene end was trimmed by 4 bases and the J gene end by 5 bases; junction bases not matched to a gene: 9. Per the germline V gene, CDR1 is LGHDT and CDR2 is YNNKEL (reference sequence). Details on this clone: Its antigen is unidentified.

The source material was peripheral blood, sampled 28 days after the second AZD1222 dose. The rearrangement joins TRBV3-1 (or the pseudogene TRBV3-2) to TRBJ1-1; the match to TRBD1 covers 8 bases. The sequence was obtained from an adult who received the AZD1222 COVID-19 vaccine. The CDR3 DNA is TGTGCCAGCAGCCTCCAGGGGGCAATGGGGACTGAAGCTTTCTTT. Translating gives CASSLQGAMGTEAFF.